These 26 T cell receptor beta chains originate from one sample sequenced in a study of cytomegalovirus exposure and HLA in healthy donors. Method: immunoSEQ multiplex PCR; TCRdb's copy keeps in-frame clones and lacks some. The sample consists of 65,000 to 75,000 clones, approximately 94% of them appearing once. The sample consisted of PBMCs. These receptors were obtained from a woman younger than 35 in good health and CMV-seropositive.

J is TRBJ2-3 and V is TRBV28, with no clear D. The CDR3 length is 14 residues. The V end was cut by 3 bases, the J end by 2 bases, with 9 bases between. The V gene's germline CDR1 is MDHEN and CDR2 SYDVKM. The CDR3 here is CASSFGRYTDTQYF. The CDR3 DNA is TGTGCCAGCAGTTTCGGCAGGTACACAGATACGCAGTATTTT.

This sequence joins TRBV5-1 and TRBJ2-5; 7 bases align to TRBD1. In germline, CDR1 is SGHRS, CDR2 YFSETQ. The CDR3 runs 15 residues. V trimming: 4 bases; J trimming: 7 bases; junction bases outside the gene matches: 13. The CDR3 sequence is CASSPGTDPKGTQYF. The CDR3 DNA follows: TGCGCCAGCAGCCCTGGGACAGACCCCAAGGGGACCCAGTACTTC.

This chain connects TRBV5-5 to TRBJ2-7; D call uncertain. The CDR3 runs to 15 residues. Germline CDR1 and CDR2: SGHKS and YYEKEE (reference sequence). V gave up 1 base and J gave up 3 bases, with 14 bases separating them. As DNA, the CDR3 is TGTGCCAGCAGCTTGAAGTCGCCACTCCACTACGAGCAGTACTTC. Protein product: CASSLKSPLHYEQYF.

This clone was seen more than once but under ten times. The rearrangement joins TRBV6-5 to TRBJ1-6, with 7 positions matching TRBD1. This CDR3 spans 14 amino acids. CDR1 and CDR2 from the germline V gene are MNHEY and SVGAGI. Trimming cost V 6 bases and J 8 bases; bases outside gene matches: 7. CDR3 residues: CASRRTGSDSPLHF. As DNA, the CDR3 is TGTGCCAGCAGACGGACAGGCTCGGATTCACCCCTCCACTTT.

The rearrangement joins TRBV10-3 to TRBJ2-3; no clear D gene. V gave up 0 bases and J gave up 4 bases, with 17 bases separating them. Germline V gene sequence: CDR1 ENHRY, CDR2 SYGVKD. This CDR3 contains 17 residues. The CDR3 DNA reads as TGTGCCATCAGTGAGTCGACTGTAGCTCGCCAAGCAGATACGCAGTATTTT. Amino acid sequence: CAISESTVARQADTQYF.

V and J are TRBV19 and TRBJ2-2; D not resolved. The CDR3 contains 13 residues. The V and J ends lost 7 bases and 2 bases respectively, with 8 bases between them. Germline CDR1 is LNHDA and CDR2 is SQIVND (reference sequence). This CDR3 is CASKTLNTGELFF. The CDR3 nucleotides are TGTGCCAGTAAGACATTAAACACCGGGGAGCTGTTTTTT.

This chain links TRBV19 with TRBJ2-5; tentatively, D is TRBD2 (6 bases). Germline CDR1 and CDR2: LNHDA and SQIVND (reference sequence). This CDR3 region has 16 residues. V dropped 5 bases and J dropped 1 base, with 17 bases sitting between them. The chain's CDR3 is CASSPRTGVLQETQYF. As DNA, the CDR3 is TGTGCCAGTAGTCCCCGGACGGGGGTACTCCAAGAGACCCAGTACTTC. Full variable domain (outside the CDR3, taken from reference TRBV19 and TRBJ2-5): DGGITQSPKYLFRKEGQNVTLSCEQNLNHDAMYWYRQDPGQGLRLIYYSQIVNDFQKGDIAEGYSVSREKKESFPLTVTSAQKNPTAFYLCASSPRTGVLQETQYFGPGTRLLVL.

CDR3 DNA sequence: TGTGCCAGCAGTGAAGGGCAGGGCTATTATGGCTACACCTTC. Translating gives CASSEGQGYYGYTF. The chain uses TRBV2 and TRBJ1-2; tentatively, D is TRBD1 (5 bases). There are 14 residues in the CDR3. CDR1 is SNHLY, CDR2 FYNNEI, per germline. Trimming left V 1 base short and J 5 bases short, with 11 bases between.

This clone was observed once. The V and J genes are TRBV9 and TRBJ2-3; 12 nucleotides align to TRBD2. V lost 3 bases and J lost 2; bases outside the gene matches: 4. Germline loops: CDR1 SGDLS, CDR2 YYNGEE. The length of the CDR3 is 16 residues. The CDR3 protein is CASSALAGGTTDTQYF. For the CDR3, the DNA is TGTGCCAGCAGCGCTCTAGCGGGGGGGACCACAGATACGCAGTATTTT.

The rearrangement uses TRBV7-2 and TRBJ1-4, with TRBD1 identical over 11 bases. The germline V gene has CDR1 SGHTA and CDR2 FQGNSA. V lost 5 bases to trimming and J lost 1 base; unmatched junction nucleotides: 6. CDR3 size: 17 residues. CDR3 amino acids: CASSPRDRGVTNEKLFF. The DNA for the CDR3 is TGTGCCAGCAGCCCCCGGGACAGGGGGGTAACTAATGAAAAACTGTTTTTT. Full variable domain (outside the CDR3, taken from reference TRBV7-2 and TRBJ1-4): GAGVSQSPSNKVTEKGKDVELRCDPISGHTALYWYRQSLGQGLEFLIYFQGNSAPDKSGLPSDRFSAERTGGSVSTLTIQRTQQEDSAVYLCASSPRDRGVTNEKLFFGSGTQLSVL.

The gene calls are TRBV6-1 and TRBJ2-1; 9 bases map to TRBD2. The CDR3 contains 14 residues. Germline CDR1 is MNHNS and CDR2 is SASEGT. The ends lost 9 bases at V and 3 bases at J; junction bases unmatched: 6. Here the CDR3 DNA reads TGTGCCAGTAGCGGGAGTGTCTTCTACAATGAGCAGTTCTTC. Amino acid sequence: CASSGSVFYNEQFF.

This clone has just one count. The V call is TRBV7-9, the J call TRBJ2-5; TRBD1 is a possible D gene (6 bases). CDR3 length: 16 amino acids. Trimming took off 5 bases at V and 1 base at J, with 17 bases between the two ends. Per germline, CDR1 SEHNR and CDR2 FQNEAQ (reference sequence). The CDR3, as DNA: TGTGCCAGCAGCCCCCGCGAGGACAGAATCCAAGAGACCCAGTACTTC. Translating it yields CASSPREDRIQETQYF. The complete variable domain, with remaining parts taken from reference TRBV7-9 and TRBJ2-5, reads DTGVSQNPRHKITKRGQNVTFRCDPISEHNRLYWYRQTLGQGPEFLTYFQNEAQLEKSRLLSDRFSAERPKGSFSTLEIQRTEQGDSAMYLCASSPREDRIQETQYFGPGTRLLVL.

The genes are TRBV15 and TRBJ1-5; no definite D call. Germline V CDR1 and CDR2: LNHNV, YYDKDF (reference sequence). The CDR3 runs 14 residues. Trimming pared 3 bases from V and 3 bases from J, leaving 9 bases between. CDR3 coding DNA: TGTGCCACCAGCAGTGACATGATCAATCAGCCCCAGCATTTT. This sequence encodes CATSSDMINQPQHF. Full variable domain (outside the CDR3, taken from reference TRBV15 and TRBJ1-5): DAMVIQNPRYQVTQFGKPVTLSCSQTLNHNVMYWYQQKSSQAPKLLFHYYDKDFNNEADTPDNFQSRRPNTSFCFLDIRSPGLGDTAMYLCATSSDMINQPQHFGDGTRLSIL.

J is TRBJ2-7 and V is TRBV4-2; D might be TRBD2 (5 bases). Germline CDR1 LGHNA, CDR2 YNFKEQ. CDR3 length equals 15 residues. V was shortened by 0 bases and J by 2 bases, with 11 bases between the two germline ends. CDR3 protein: CASSQETQRTYEQYF. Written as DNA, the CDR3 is TGTGCCAGCAGCCAAGAGACACAGCGGACCTACGAGCAGTACTTC.

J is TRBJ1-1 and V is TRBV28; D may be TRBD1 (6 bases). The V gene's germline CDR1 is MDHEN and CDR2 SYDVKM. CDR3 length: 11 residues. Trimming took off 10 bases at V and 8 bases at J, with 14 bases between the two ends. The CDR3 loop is CATNTGLEAFF. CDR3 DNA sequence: TGTGCCACCAACACAGGGCTAGAAGCTTTCTTT.

CDR3 DNA: TGTGCCAGCAGTCAGGGGACCACAAATCAAGAGACCCAGTACTTC. Amino acids: CASSQGTTNQETQYF. V is TRBV6-1 and J is TRBJ2-5, with TRBD1 as a possible D gene (6 bases). Trimming took off 5 bases at V and 2 bases at J, with 15 bases between the two ends. The CDR3 length is 15 residues. Germline V CDR1 and CDR2: MNHNS, SASEGT.

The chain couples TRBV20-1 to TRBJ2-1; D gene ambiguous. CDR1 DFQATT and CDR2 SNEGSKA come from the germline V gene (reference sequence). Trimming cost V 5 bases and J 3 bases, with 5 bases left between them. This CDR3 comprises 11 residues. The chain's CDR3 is CSARYYNEQFF. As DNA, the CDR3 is TGCAGTGCTCGGTACTACAATGAGCAGTTCTTC.

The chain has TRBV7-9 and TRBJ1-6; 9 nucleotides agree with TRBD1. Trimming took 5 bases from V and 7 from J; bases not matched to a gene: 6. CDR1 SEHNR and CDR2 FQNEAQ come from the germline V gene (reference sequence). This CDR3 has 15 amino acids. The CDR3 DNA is TGTGCCAGCAGCGCAGGGACAGGGTCAAATTCACCCCTCCACTTT. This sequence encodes CASSAGTGSNSPLHF. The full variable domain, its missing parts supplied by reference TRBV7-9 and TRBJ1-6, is DTGVSQNPRHKITKRGQNVTFRCDPISEHNRLYWYRQTLGQGPEFLTYFQNEAQLEKSRLLSDRFSAERPKGSFSTLEIQRTEQGDSAMYLCASSAGTGSNSPLHFGNGTRLTVT.

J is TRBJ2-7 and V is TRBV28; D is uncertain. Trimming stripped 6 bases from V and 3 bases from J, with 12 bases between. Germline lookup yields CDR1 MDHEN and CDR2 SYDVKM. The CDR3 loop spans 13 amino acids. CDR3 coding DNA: TGTGCCAGCAGCTACTCCAACTACTACGAGCAGTACTTC. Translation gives CASSYSNYYEQYF.

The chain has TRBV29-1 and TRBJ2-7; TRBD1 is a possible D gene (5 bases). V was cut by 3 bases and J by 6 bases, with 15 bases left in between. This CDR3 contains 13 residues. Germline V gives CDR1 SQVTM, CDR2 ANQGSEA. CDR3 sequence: CSVDSGQGGEQYF. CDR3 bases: TGCAGCGTTGATAGTGGGCAGGGCGGCGAGCAGTACTTC.

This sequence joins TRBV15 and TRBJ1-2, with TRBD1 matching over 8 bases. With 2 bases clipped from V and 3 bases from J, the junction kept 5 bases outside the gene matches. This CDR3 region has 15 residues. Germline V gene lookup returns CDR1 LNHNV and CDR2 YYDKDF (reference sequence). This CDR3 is CATSRQDRGDYGYTF. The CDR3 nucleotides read TGTGCCACCAGCAGACAAGACAGGGGCGACTATGGCTACACCTTC.

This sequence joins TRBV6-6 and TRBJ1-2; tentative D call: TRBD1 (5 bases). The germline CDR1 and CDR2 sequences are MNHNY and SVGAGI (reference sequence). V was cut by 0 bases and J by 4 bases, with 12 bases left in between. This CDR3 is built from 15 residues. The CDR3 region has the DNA TGTGCCAGCAGTTACTCGGGCAGGGAAGCCTATGGCTACACCTTC. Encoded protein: CASSYSGREAYGYTF.

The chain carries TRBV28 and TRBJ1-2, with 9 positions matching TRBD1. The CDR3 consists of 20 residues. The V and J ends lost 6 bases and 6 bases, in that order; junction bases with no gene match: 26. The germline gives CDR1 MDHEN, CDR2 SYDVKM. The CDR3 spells CASRIGGWIGQGQSVDGYTF. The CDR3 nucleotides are TGTGCCAGCAGGATTGGCGGATGGATAGGACAGGGGCAGTCTGTGGATGGCTACACCTTC.

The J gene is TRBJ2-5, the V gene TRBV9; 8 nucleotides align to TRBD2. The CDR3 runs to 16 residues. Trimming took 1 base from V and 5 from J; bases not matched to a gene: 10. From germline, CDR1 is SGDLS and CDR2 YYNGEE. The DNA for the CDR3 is TGTGCCAGCAGCGTATATTCCGGGGGGGCTGGGGAGACCCAGTACTTC. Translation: CASSVYSGGAGETQYF.

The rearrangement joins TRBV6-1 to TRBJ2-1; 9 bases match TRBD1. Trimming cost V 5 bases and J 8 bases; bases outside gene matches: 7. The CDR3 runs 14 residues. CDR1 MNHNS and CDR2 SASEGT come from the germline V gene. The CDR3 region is CASSNYRDRDEQFF. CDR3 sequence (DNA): TGTGCCAGCAGTAATTACCGGGACAGGGATGAGCAGTTCTTC.

Here the CDR3 reads CASSVAESSYNSPLHF. CDR3 DNA: TGTGCCAGCAGCGTAGCTGAGAGCTCCTATAATTCACCCCTCCACTTT. V gene TRBV9 combines with J gene TRBJ1-6, with unresolved D. V dropped 0 bases and J dropped 0 bases, with 7 bases sitting between them. The CDR3 extends over 16 amino acids. Per the germline V gene, CDR1 is SGDLS and CDR2 is YYNGEE.